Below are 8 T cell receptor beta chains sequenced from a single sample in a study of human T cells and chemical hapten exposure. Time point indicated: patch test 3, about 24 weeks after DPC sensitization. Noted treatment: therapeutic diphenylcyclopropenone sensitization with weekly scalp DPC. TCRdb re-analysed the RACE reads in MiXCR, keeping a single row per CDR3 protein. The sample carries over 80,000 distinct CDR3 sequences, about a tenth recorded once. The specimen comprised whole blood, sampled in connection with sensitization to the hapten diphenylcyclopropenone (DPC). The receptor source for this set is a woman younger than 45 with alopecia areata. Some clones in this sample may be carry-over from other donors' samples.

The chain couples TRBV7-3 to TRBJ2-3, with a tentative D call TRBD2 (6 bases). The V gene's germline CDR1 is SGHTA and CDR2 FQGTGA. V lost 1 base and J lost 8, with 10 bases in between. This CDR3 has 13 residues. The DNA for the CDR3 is TGTGCCAGCAGCTTAAATAAGGGAGGTACGCAGTATTTT. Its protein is CASSLNKGGTQYF.

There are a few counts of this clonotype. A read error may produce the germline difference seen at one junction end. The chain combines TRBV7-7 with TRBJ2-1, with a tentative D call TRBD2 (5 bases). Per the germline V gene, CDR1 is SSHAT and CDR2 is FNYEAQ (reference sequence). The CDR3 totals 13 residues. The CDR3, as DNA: TGTGCTAGCAGCTTAGACTACCTCCGTGAGCAGTTCTTC. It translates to CASSLDYLREQFF.

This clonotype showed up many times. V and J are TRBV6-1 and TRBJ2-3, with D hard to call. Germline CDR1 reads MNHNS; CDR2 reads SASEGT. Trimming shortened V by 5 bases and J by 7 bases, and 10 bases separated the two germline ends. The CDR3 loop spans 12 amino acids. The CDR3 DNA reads TGTGCCAGCAGTTACTCGCCCTATACGCAGTATTTT. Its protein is CASSYSPYTQYF.

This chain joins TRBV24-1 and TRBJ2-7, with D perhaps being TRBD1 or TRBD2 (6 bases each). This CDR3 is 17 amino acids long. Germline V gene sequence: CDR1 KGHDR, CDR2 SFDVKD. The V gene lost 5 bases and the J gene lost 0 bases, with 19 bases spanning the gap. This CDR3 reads CATSAPEGGTSSYEQYF. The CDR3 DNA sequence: TGTGCCACCAGTGCTCCTGAAGGAGGGACATCCTCCTACGAGCAGTACTTC.

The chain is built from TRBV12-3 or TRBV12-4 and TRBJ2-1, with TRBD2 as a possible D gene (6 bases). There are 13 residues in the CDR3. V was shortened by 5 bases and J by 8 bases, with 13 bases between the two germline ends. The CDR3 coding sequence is TGTGCCAGCAGTCGGGACTCGCGGCATGAGCAGTTCTTC. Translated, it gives CASSRDSRHEQFF.

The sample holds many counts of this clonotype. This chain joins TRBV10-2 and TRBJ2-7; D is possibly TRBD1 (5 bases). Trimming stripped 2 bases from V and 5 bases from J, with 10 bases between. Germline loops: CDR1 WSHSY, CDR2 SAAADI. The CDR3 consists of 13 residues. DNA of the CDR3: TGCGCCAGCAGTGAGCAGGGTCGGAACGAGCAGTACGTC. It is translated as CASSEQGRNEQYV.

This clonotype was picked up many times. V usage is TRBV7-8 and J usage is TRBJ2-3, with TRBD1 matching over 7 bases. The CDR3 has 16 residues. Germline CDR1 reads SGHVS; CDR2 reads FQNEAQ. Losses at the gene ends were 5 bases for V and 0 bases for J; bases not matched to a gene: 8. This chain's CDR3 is CASSQSQGISTDTQYF. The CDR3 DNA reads TGTGCCAGCAGCCAATCACAGGGGATAAGCACAGATACGCAGTATTTT.

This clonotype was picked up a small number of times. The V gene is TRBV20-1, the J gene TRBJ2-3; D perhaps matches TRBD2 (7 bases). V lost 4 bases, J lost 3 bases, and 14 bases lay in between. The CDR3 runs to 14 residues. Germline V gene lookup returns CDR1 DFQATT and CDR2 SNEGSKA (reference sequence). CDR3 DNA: TGCAGTGCTAAGGGGGGGGCTATAACAGATACGCAGTATTTT. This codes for CSAKGGAITDTQYF.